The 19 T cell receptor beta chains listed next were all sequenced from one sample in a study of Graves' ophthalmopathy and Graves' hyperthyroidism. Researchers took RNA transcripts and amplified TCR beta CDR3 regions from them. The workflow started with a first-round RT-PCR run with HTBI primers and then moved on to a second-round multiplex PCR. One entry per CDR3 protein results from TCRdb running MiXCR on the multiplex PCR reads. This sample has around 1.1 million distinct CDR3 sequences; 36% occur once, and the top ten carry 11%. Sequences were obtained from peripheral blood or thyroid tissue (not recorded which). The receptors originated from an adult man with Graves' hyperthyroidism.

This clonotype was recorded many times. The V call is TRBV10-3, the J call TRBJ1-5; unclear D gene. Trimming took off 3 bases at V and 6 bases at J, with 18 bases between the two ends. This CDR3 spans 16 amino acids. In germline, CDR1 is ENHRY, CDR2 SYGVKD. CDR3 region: CAISDPDFRGSQPQHF. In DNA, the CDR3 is TGTGCCATCAGTGACCCCGACTTTCGAGGGAGTCAGCCCCAGCATTTT.

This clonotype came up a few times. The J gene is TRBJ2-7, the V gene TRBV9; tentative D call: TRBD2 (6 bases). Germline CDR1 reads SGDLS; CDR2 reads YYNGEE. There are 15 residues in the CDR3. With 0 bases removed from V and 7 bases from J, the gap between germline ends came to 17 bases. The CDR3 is CASSVEGRESGEQYF. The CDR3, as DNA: TGTGCCAGCAGCGTAGAAGGCCGGGAGTCGGGAGAGCAGTACTTC.

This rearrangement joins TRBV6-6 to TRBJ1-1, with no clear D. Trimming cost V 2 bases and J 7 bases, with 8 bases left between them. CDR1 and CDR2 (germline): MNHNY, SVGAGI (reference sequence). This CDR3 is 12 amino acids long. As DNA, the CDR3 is TGTGCCAGCAGTTACAAGGGCAGTGAAGCTTTCTTT. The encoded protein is CASSYKGSEAFF.

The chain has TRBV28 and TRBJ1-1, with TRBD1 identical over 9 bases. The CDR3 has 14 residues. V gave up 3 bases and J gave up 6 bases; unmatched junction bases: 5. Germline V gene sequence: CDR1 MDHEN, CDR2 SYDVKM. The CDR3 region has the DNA TGTGCCAGCAGTTTCTACAGGGGGCTTGCTGAAGCTTTCTTT. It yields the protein CASSFYRGLAEAFF.

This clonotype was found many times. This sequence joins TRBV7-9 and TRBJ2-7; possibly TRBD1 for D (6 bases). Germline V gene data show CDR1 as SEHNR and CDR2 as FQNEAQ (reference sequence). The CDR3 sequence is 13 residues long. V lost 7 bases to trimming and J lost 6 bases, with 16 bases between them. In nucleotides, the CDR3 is TGTGCCAGCAAACGGTCGACAGGAAGCGAGCAGTACTTC. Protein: CASKRSTGSEQYF.

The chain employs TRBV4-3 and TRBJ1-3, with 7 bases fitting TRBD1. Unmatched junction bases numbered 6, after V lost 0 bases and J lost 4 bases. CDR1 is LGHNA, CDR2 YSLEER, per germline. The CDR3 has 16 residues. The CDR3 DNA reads TGCGCCAGCAGCCAAGACGGCAGGGGGGAAGGAAACACCATATATTTT. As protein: CASSQDGRGEGNTIYF.

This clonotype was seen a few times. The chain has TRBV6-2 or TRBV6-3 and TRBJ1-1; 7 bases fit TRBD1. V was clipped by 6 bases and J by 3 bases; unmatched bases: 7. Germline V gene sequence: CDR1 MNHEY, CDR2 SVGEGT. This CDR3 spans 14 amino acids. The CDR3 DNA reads TGTGCCAGCAGCGGTAGGGGGCCAGACACTGAAGCTTTCTTT. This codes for CASSGRGPDTEAFF.

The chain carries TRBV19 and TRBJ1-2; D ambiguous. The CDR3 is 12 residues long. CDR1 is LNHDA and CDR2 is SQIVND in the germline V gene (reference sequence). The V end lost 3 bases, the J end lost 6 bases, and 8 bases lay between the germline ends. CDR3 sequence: CASSINGDGYTF. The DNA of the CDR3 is TGTGCCAGTAGTATCAATGGGGATGGCTACACCTTC.

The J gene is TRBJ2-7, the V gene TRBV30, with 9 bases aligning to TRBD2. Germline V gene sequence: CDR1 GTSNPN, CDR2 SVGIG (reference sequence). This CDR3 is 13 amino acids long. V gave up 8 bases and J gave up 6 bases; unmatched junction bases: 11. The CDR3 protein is CATQGGRASEQYF. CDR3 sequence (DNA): TGTGCCACCCAGGGCGGGAGGGCCTCCGAGCAGTACTTC.

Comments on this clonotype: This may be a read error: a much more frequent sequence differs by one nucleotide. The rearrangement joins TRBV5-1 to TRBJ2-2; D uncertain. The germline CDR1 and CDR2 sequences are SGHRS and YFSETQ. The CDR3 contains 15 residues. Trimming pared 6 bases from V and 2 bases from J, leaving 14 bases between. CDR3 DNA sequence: TGCGCCAGCAACTTTACCGTCCAAAACACCGGGGAGCTGTTTTTT. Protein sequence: CASNFTVQNTGELFF.

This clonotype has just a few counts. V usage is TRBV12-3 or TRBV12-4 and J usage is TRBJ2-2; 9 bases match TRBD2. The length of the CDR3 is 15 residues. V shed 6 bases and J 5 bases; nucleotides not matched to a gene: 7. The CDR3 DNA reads TGTGCCAGCAGCGTAAGCAGCGGGAGGACCGGGGAGCTGTTTTTT. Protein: CASSVSSGRTGELFF.

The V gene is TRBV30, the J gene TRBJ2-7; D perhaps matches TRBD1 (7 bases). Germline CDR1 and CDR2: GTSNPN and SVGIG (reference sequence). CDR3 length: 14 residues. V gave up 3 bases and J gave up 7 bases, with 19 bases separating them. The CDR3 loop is CAWSSPGGRGEQYF. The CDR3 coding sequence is TGTGCCTGGAGCAGTCCAGGGGGGCGTGGGGAGCAGTACTTC.

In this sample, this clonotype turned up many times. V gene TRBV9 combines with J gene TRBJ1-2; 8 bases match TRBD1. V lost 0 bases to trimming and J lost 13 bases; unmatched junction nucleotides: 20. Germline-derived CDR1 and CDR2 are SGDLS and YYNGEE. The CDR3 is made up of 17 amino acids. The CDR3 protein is CASSVEPSRQGTSTGTF. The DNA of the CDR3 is TGTGCCAGCAGCGTAGAACCGAGCCGACAGGGGACTTCAACGGGCACCTTC.

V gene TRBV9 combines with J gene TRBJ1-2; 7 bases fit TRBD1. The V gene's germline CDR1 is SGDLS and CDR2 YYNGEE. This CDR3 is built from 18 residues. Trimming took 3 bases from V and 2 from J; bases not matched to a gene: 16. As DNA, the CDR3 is TGTGCCAGCAGCGGCATTCAGACCGGGACAGCCACGAACTATGGCTACACCTTC. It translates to CASSGIQTGTATNYGYTF.

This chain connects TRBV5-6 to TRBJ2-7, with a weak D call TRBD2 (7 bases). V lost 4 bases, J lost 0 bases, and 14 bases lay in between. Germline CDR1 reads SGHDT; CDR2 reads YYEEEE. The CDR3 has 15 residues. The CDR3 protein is CASSKRGASSYEQYF. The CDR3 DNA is TGTGCCAGCAGCAAACGGGGGGCAAGCTCCTACGAGCAGTACTTC.

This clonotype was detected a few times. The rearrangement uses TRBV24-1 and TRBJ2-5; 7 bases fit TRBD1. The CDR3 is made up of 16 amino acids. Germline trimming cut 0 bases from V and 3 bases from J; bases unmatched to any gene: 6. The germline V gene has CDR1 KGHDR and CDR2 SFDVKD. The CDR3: CATSDLRGTGEETQYF. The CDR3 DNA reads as TGTGCCACCAGTGATTTGCGCGGAACAGGGGAAGAGACCCAGTACTTC.

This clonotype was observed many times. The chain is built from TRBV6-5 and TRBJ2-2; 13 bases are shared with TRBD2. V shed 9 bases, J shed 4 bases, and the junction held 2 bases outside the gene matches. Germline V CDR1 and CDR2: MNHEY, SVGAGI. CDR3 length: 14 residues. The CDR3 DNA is TGTGCCAGTAGACTAGCGGGAGGCACCGGGGAGCTGTTTTTT. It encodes CASRLAGGTGELFF.

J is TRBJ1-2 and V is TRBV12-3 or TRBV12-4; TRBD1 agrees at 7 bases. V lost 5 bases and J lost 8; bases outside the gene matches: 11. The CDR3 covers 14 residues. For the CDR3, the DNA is TGTGCCAGCAGTCTCCTGACAGGGAGGGGAGGCTACACCTTC. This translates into CASSLLTGRGGYTF.

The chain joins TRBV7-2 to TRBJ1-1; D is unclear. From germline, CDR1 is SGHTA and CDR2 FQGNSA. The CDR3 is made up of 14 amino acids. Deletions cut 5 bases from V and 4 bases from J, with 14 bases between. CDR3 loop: CASSIRLPGTEAFF. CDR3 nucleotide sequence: TGTGCCAGCAGCATTAGACTCCCAGGCACTGAAGCTTTCTTT.